Here is one T cell receptor beta chain with its context. Its matching antigen is unknown. With 0 bases removed from V and 5 bases from J, the gap between germline ends came to 11 bases. Germline CDR1 and CDR2: SGHTA and FQGNSA. This CDR3 has 14 amino acids. The sample belongs to a study of T-cell memory formation after mild COVID-19. Overall study findings and caveats: Second-wave clones with a day 37 peak had unconfirmed SARS-CoV-2 specificity. Memory cells collected pre-infection included some clones that later responded, suggesting cross-reactive memory joined.

TCRdb re-called the 5' RACE reads with MiXCR, one entry per CDR3 protein. The table has hundreds of thousands of distinct CDR3 sequences, roughly 18% seen once; the top ten hold 12%. This TCR was sampled from an adult woman who had mild COVID-19 (a few samples of this study predate the infection). Cell type and time point are not known. J is TRBJ2-7 and V is TRBV7-2; D is uncertain. The sequenced material came from PBMCs or a T cell subset sorted from them (not recorded which). In nucleotides, the CDR3 is TGTGCCAGCAGCTTAGCGCCATGGAATAACGAGCAGTACTTC. It yields the protein CASSLAPWNNEQYF.